This TCR beta chain was observed in a study of T cell repertoires in cytomegalovirus infection. Study results and caveats: Cumulative public TCR beta family frequency identified carriers of CMV plus the relevant HLA.

CDR3 length: 14 residues. Germline lookup yields CDR1 KGHSH and CDR2 LQKENI. V lost 0 bases and J lost 4, with 10 bases in between. Each CDR3 protein is one row after TCRdb ran MiXCR on the reads. Seen here are over 85,000 distinct CDR3 sequences, 15% to 20% observed once, and the top ten hold approximately 7.6%. This clonotype has a handful of counts. Antigen unknown. This chain joins TRBV18 and TRBJ2-7; D possibly corresponds to TRBD1 (6 bases). What was sequenced was PBMCs. The origin of this receptor is a human donor in good health (CMV status not recorded). Some clones in this sample may be carry-over from other donors' samples. This CDR3 reads CASSPPGDRYEQYF. Written as DNA, the CDR3 is TGTGCCAGCTCACCACCGGGAGACAGGTACGAGCAGTACTTC.